This T cell receptor beta chain is from a study of T cell repertoires in cytomegalovirus infection. Turning to the study itself: A matching HLA type, together with CMV infection, was signaled by public TCR beta signatures.

Via MiXCR, TCRdb re-called the reads, giving one row per CDR3 protein. Of 600,000 to 800,000 distinct CDR3 sequences listed, around 24% are singletons. Between the trimmed V and J ends, which lost 4 bases and 8 bases, there was a span of 11 bases. CDR3 length: 12 amino acids. Material for sequencing was CD8+ T cells from PBMCs. The receptor was derived from a human donor in good health (CMV status not recorded). Some clones in this sample may be carry-over from other donors' samples. This sequence joins TRBV12-3 or TRBV12-4 and TRBJ2-5, with unresolved D. CDR3 sequence: CASSSDPFTQYF. DNA for the CDR3: TGTGCCAGCAGTTCTGACCCTTTCACCCAGTACTTC.